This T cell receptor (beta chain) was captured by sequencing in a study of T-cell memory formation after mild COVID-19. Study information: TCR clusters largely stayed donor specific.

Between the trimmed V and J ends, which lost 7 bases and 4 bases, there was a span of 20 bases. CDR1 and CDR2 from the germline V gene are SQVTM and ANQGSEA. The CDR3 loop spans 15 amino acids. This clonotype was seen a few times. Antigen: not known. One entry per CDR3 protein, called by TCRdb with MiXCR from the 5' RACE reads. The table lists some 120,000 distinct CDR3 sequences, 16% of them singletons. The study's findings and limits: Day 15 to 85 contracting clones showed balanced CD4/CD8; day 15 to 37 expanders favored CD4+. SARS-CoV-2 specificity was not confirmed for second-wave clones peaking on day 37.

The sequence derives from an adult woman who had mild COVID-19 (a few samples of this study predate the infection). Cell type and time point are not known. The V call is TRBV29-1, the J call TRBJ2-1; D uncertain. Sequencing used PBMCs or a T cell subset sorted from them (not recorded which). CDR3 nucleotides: TGCAGCGGCTACGTCCCCGTTCCCGGTTACAATGAGCAGTTCTTC. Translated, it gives CSGYVPVPGYNEQFF.